The present T cell receptor (beta chain) was sequenced within a study of OX40 agonist ivuxolimab in advanced cancers. This CDR3 comprises 14 residues. The V end lost 4 bases, the J end lost 3 bases, and 14 bases lay between the germline ends. CDR1 and CDR2 (germline): SGHKS, YYEKEE (reference sequence). This table comes from immunoSEQ multiplex PCR, and its TCRdb copy is limited to in-frame clones, with some not included. The data show tens of thousands of clones, with around 88% seen just once and about 23% held by the top ten. This chain joins TRBV5-5 and TRBJ2-7, with D possibly being TRBD1 or TRBD2 (5 bases each). This clonotype originated in an adult with an advanced solid tumor such as melanoma, head and neck, liver or kidney cancer. The sample here was CD4+ or CD8+ T cells sorted from blood, taken in a trial of the OX40 agonist ivuxolimab. CDR3 in amino acids: CASSQRDGGYEQYF. The CDR3 coding sequence is TGTGCCAGCAGCCAACGGGACGGAGGCTACGAGCAGTACTTC.